This is a list of T cell receptor beta chains from one sample in a study of blood T cell repertoires in COVID-19. This table comes from immunoSEQ multiplex PCR, and its TCRdb copy is limited to in-frame clones, with some not included. This repertoire shows about 190,000 clones, roughly three quarters found once; its top ten account for roughly 17%. The sample comprised peripheral blood. These receptors were taken from a man in his 60s with active or convalescent COVID-19. The conserved cysteine and the conserved F or W are not part of the CDR3 here.

j_call v_call cdr3_aa
TRBJ2-3 TRBV28 ASSSWTSGSWDTQY
TRBJ2-1 TRBV7-9 ASSLEVTSGHNEQF
TRBJ2-7 TRBV4-1 ASSHPGGGANEQY
TRBJ2-1 TRBV4-2 ASSQDPVAGGFYNEQF
TRBJ1-2 TRBV14 ASSQYRGWNYGYT
TRBJ2-1 TRBV4-3 ASSQDPAGGSNNEQF
TRBJ2-5 TRBV19 ASSMELAGWGQETQY
TRBJ2-1 TRBV19 ASYGTSDNEQF
TRBJ2-7 TRBV5-1 ASSLRTSGSEQY
TRBJ1-3 TRBV13 ASTLQGNTIY
TRBJ2-2 TRBV7-2 ASSRSYLAGHTGELF
TRBJ2-6 TRBV18 ASSMDRGANVLT
TRBJ2-3 TRBV7-2 AIRLSTDTQY
TRBJ1-5 TRBV4-1 ASSPGQTTNQPQH
TRBJ1-2 TRBV7-8 ASSPKSGYT